The source of this T cell receptor (beta chain) is a study of cytomegalovirus exposure and HLA in healthy donors. Looked up from germline, CDR1 is SGHDT and CDR2 is YYEEEE. V lost 1 base to trimming and J lost 5 bases, with 11 bases between them. There are 14 residues in the CDR3. Findings and caveats of the study: As a later analysis showed, several of the most significant clusters appeared to be linked to common viral pathogens. The productive fraction for most TCR beta V segments was about 87% or about 30% in an earlier analysis. In a later analysis, TCR beta V- and J-gene trimming was associated with a missense DCLRE1C variant.

Primers: 60 Vbeta forward and 13 Jbeta reverse. Sequenced by immunoSEQ multiplex PCR; TCRdb stores in-frame clones only, minus some. The table shows some 130,000 clones, with 70% to 85% occurring only once. Concerning this clone itself: No antigen is known for it.

The specimen was PBMCs. J is TRBJ2-3 and V is TRBV5-6, with D possibly TRBD1 on 6 matching bases. The clonotype originates from a boy aged 2 to 10 in good health and CMV-seronegative. CDR3 DNA sequence: TGTGCCAGCAGCTTGTTGGGGGCCCAAGATACGCAGTATTTT. Translated: CASSLLGAQDTQYF.